This T cell receptor (beta chain) came from a study of shared clonotypes between healthy human individuals. Overall study results and limits: A handful of donors showed sharing of approximately 5% of naive CD4 clonotypes. Clonotype sharing among donors was thought likely to change with sequencing depth.

Clones were sequenced by immunoSEQ multiplex PCR, and TCRdb holds only the in-frame ones, with some missing. The sample lists 1,400,000 or so clones; 98% were seen once. With respect to this clone: Its antigen is unknown.

Germline V gene data show CDR1 as SGHTA and CDR2 as FQGNSA. This CDR3 has 12 residues. Deletions cut 5 bases from V and 7 bases from J, with 11 bases between. The sequencing sample was made of naive CD4+ T cells sorted from blood. The subset is: CD45RA+ positively selected. This clonotype was obtained from a young man in good health. The rearrangement joins TRBV7-2 to TRBJ1-1; maybe TRBD1 (6 bases). CDR3 amino acids: CASSITGSEAFF. DNA for the CDR3: TGTGCCAGCAGCATAACAGGGAGTGAAGCTTTCTTT.